This T cell receptor (beta chain) was retrieved from a study of beta chain features in type 1 diabetes. Points from the study as a whole: Insertions were fewer and deletions more numerous at VDJ junctions in type 1 diabetes patients.

This clone showed up many times. What it binds is not known. The whole isolated RNA underwent reverse transcription, so sequencing captured expressed TCRB transcripts. The method was immunoSEQ multiplex PCR; TCRdb's version includes in-frame clones alone and lacks a portion of them. Of about 150,000 clones in the sample, roughly 11% were seen once. Staining for CD45RO/CCR7/CD25/CD127/CD95/CD27 allowed sorting of CD4+ naive, central memory, regulatory and stem cell-like memory cells. The sequenced material came from central memory CD4+ T cells from blood. The clonotype originates from a young man in good health.

CDR3 residues: CASSFGLGNEQFF. CDR3 nucleotides: TGTGCCAGCAGCTTCGGACTAGGCAATGAGCAGTTCTTC. The V call is TRBV7-3, the J call TRBJ2-1; the match to TRBD2 covers 7 bases. This CDR3 is built from 13 residues. With V trimmed by 3 bases and J by 6 bases, 2 bases remained unmatched. Germline V CDR1 and CDR2: SGHTA, FQGTGA. Using reference TRBV7-3 and TRBJ2-1 for the parts outside the CDR3, the full variable domain is GAGVSQTPSNKVTEKGKYVELRCDPISGHTALYWYRQSLGQGPEFLIYFQGTGAADDSGLPNDRFFAVRPEGSVSTLKIQRTERGDSAVYLCASSFGLGNEQFFGPGTRLTVL.